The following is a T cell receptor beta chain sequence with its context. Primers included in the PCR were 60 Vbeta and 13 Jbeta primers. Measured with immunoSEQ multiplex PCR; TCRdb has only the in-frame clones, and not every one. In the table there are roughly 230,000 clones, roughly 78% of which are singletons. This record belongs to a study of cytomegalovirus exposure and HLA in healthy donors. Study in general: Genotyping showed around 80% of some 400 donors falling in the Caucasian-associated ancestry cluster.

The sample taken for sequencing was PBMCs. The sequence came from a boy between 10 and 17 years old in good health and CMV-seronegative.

CDR3: CASSRGGREAFF. As DNA, the CDR3 is TGTGCCAGCTCTAGGGGGGGTCGCGAAGCTTTCTTT. J is TRBJ1-1 and V is TRBV6-5, with a weak D call TRBD1 (6 bases). Trimming cost V 8 bases and J 8 bases, with 15 bases left between them. Germline CDR1 reads MNHEY; CDR2 reads SVGAGI. The CDR3 loop spans 12 amino acids.